Shown below are 10 T cell receptor beta chains from a single sample sequenced in a study of cytomegalovirus exposure and HLA in healthy donors (dated by TCRdb to about 2017). Library preparation employed the immunoSEQ multiplex PCR assay. For the multiplex PCR, a mixture combining 60 forward primers for TCR Vbeta segments and 13 reverse primers for TCR Jbeta segments was used. Imported from immuneACCESS, the table was reduced by TCRdb to in-frame sequences with V and J called. These copies leave out some clones; in studies compared against another copy, an unresolved V gene accounts for under half, and the cause of the remainder is not known. This sample is represented by some 150,000 clones; roughly four fifths of them were singletons. About 3.2% of the sample comes from the top ten. Sequencing was performed on PBMCs. These TCRs come from a man between 18 and 35 years old in good health and CMV-seropositive.

The chain combines TRBV9 with TRBJ2-3, with 7 positions matching TRBD2. The germline V gene encodes CDR1 SGDLS and CDR2 YYNGEE. There are 16 residues in the CDR3. V was pared by 3 bases and J by 1 base, with 8 bases of the junction left unmatched. CDR3 DNA sequence: TGTGCCAGCAGCGAAGGGGCGGGAGAGGGCACAGATACGCAGTATTTT. Residues: CASSEGAGEGTDTQYF. The full variable domain, its missing parts supplied by reference TRBV9 and TRBJ2-3, is DSGVTQTPKHLITATGQRVTLRCSPRSGDLSVYWYQQSLDQGLQFLIQYYNGEERAKGNILERFSAQQFPDLHSELNLSSLELGDSALYFCASSEGAGEGTDTQYFGPGTRLTVL.

The chain carries TRBV4-1 and TRBJ1-4; 10 nucleotides agree with TRBD1. Unmatched junction bases numbered 6, after V lost 2 bases and J lost 6 bases. Germline V lookup: CDR1 MGHRA, CDR2 YSYEKL. The CDR3 loop spans 16 amino acids. CDR3 nucleotide sequence: TGCGCCAGCAGCCAACGCCCCGGGACAGGGGATGAAAAACTGTTTTTT. It is translated as CASSQRPGTGDEKLFF.

This clone was recorded a few times. The chain combines TRBV5-4 with TRBJ2-6; D not resolved. The CDR3 extends over 14 amino acids. Germline values: CDR1 SGHNT, CDR2 YYREEE (reference sequence). Trimming removed 4 bases at V and 1 base at J, with 6 bases between. The CDR3 region has the DNA TGTGCCAGCAGCCGAGAGTCTGGGGCCAACGTCCTGACTTTC. Amino acids: CASSRESGANVLTF.

The J gene is TRBJ2-5, the V gene TRBV27, with TRBD2 as a possible D gene (6 bases). Gene TRBJ2-7 matches the end of the DNA better, so the J call may be wrong. CDR3 length: 15 amino acids. Germline V CDR1 and CDR2: MNHEY, SMNVEV (reference sequence). The CDR3 sequence: CASSPVRDSLHEQYF. The DNA for the CDR3 is TGTGCCAGCAGTCCGGTGAGGGACTCCCTCCACGAGCAGTACTTC.

Only a few counts were recorded for this clone. The rearrangement uses TRBV6-1 and TRBJ1-2, with a weak D call TRBD1 (5 bases). V lost 7 bases, J lost 13 bases, and 19 bases lay in between. Germline CDR1 and CDR2: MNHNS and SASEGT. The CDR3 runs to 12 residues. The CDR3 loop is CASKESRDWGTF. The DNA of the CDR3 is TGTGCCAGCAAGGAGAGTAGGGACTGGGGCACCTTC.

The rearrangement uses TRBV5-6 and TRBJ2-7, with TRBD1 matching over 10 bases. From germline, CDR1 is SGHDT and CDR2 YYEEEE. This CDR3 has 14 amino acids. V trimming: 4 bases; J trimming: 4 bases; junction bases outside the gene matches: 5. The CDR3 nucleotides read TGTGCCAGCAGCGCGGGACAGGGGTCGTACGAGCAGTACTTC. It is translated as CASSAGQGSYEQYF.

The CDR3 is CASSLFGTGTEAFF. The CDR3 DNA follows: TGTGCCAGCAGTTTATTCGGCACGGGCACTGAAGCTTTCTTT. The chain joins TRBV27 to TRBJ1-1, with no clear D. Trimming stripped 1 base from V and 4 bases from J, with 10 bases between. CDR3 length equals 14 residues. In germline, CDR1 is MNHEY, CDR2 SMNVEV (reference sequence).

The chain has TRBV13 and TRBJ2-1; no clear D. The CDR3 length is 16 residues. Germline V gene sequence: CDR1 PRHDT, CDR2 FYEKMQ (reference sequence). The V end lost 4 bases, the J end lost 0 bases, and 13 bases lay between the germline ends. CDR3 amino acids: CASSSRSGLSYNEQFF. DNA for the CDR3: TGTGCCAGCAGCTCCCGTTCAGGTCTCTCCTACAATGAGCAGTTCTTC. Full variable domain (outside the CDR3, taken from reference TRBV13 and TRBJ2-1): AAGVIQSPRHLIKEKRETATLKCYPIPRHDTVYWYQQGPGQDPQFLISFYEKMQSDKGSIPDRFSAQQFSDYHSELNMSSLELGDSALYFCASSSRSGLSYNEQFFGPGTRLTVL.

CDR3 sequence (DNA): TGTGCCAGCAGTCGCGGACAGGGGGGCTACGAGCAGTACTTC. It yields the protein CASSRGQGGYEQYF. The chain recombines TRBV6-6 with TRBJ2-7; 10 nucleotides line up with TRBD1. The germline gives CDR1 MNHNY, CDR2 SVGAGI (reference sequence). The CDR3 consists of 14 residues. After removal of 5 bases from V and 3 bases from J, the junction contained 4 bases not matched to a gene.

The chain uses TRBV10-3 and TRBJ2-3; D is perhaps TRBD1 (5 bases). Germline CDR1 and CDR2: ENHRY and SYGVKD. The CDR3 sequence is 13 residues long. V gave up 4 bases and J gave up 5 bases, with 10 bases separating them. The CDR3 DNA reads TGTGCCATCAGTGCCCTGCAGGGAGATACGCAGTATTTT. Its translation: CAISALQGDTQYF.